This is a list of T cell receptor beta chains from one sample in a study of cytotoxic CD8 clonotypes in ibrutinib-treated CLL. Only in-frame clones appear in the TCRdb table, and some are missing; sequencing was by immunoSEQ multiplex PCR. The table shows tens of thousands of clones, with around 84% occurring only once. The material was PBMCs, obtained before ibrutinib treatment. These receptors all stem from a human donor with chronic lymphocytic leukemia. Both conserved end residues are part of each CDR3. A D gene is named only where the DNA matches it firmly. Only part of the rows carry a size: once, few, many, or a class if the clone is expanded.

cdr3_aa: CASRTYRGIVNTQYF
cdr3_nt: TGTGCCAGCCGTACCTACAGGGGGATCGTAAATACGCAGTATTTT
j_call: TRBJ2-3
clone_size: .
v_call: TRBV28
d_call: TRBD1

cdr3_aa: CASSYLPGGVNTEAFF
cdr3_nt: TGTGCCAGCAGTTACCTCCCGGGTGGGGTGAACACTGAAGCTTTCTTT
j_call: TRBJ1-1
clone_size: .
v_call: TRBV6-5
d_call: .

cdr3_aa: CASSVGPSRMNTEAFF
cdr3_nt: TGCGCCAGCAGCGTGGGACCGTCCAGAATGAACACTGAAGCTTTCTTT
j_call: TRBJ1-1
clone_size: .
v_call: TRBV5-1
d_call: .

cdr3_aa: CASSQELAGVKDTQYF
cdr3_nt: TGTGCCAGCAGCCAAGAACTAGCGGGAGTTAAAGATACGCAGTATTTT
j_call: TRBJ2-3
clone_size: .
v_call: TRBV4-2
d_call: TRBD2

cdr3_aa: CASSAPLVPDTQYF
cdr3_nt: TGTGCCAGCAGCGCTCCCCTAGTCCCAGATACGCAGTATTTT
j_call: TRBJ2-3
clone_size: once
v_call: TRBV9
d_call: .

cdr3_aa: CASSPTGQPQHF
cdr3_nt: TGTGCCAGCAGCCCTACAGGGCAGCCCCAGCATTTT
j_call: TRBJ1-5
clone_size: .
v_call: TRBV7-2
d_call: .

cdr3_aa: CASSLDLAGGHEQFF
cdr3_nt: TGTGCCAGCAGCTTGGACCTAGCGGGAGGACATGAGCAGTTCTTC
j_call: TRBJ2-1
clone_size: .
v_call: TRBV7-7
d_call: TRBD2

cdr3_aa: CASSATGASYGYTF
cdr3_nt: TGTGCCAGCAGTGCAACAGGGGCGTCATATGGCTACACCTTC
j_call: TRBJ1-2
clone_size: few
v_call: TRBV27
d_call: TRBD1

cdr3_aa: CASSPSSDTEAFF
cdr3_nt: TGTGCCAGCAGCCCGTCGTCCGACACTGAAGCTTTCTTT
j_call: TRBJ1-1
clone_size: .
v_call: TRBV11-2
d_call: .

cdr3_aa: CASRGGVAAGNTIYF
cdr3_nt: TGTGCCAGCCGGGGAGGGGTGGCAGCCGGAAACACCATATATTTT
j_call: TRBJ1-3
clone_size: .
v_call: TRBV2
d_call: .

cdr3_aa: CASKGQGHGYTF
cdr3_nt: TGTGCCAGTAAGGGACAGGGGCATGGCTACACCTTC
j_call: TRBJ1-2
clone_size: .
v_call: TRBV19
d_call: TRBD1

cdr3_aa: CASSVASIGNEQFF
cdr3_nt: TGTGCCAGCAGCGTAGCATCTATAGGCAATGAGCAGTTCTTC
j_call: TRBJ2-1
clone_size: once
v_call: TRBV9
d_call: .

cdr3_aa: CASGGLAVPRELFF
cdr3_nt: TGTGCCAGCGGGGGACTAGCGGTGCCCCGGGAGCTGTTTTTT
j_call: TRBJ2-2
clone_size: .
v_call: TRBV2
d_call: TRBD2

cdr3_aa: CVGGNTEAFF
cdr3_nt: TGCGTGGGGGGGAACACTGAAGCTTTCTTT
j_call: TRBJ1-1
clone_size: .
v_call: TRBV29-1
d_call: .

cdr3_aa: CASSPTGWTNEKLFF
cdr3_nt: TGCGCCAGCAGCCCGACAGGGTGGACTAATGAAAAACTGTTTTTT
j_call: TRBJ1-4
clone_size: .
v_call: TRBV4-1
d_call: TRBD1

cdr3_aa: CASSSGGQGSRETQYF
cdr3_nt: TGCGCCAGCAGCTCGGGTGGACAGGGGTCAAGAGAGACCCAGTACTTC
j_call: TRBJ2-5
clone_size: .
v_call: TRBV5-1
d_call: TRBD1

cdr3_aa: CASRESGWELFF
cdr3_nt: TGTGCCAGCAGAGAGTCAGGGTGGGAGCTGTTTTTT
j_call: TRBJ2-2
clone_size: .
v_call: TRBV28
d_call: .

cdr3_aa: CASSLFSNQPQHF
cdr3_nt: TGTGCCAGCAGTCTGTTTAGCAATCAGCCCCAGCATTTT
j_call: TRBJ1-5
clone_size: .
v_call: TRBV6-1
d_call: .

cdr3_aa: CASAGLLETQYF
cdr3_nt: TGTGCTAGCGCAGGGTTGTTAGAGACCCAGTACTTC
j_call: TRBJ2-5
clone_size: few
v_call: TRBV12-5
d_call: .

cdr3_aa: CASRDSNQPQHF
cdr3_nt: TGTGCCAGCCGGGATAGCAATCAGCCCCAGCATTTT
j_call: TRBJ1-5
clone_size: few
v_call: TRBV6-6
d_call: .

cdr3_aa: CASSNSNTQYF
cdr3_nt: TGCGCCAGCTCCAACTCAAATACGCAGTATTTT
j_call: TRBJ2-3
clone_size: .
v_call: TRBV10-1
d_call: .

cdr3_aa: CASSDTDTQYF
cdr3_nt: TGTGCCAGCAGTGACACAGATACGCAGTATTTT
j_call: TRBJ2-3
clone_size: .
v_call: TRBV2
d_call: .

cdr3_aa: CASSFGDYNEQFF
cdr3_nt: TGTGCCAGCAGCTTCGGGGATTACAATGAGCAGTTCTTC
j_call: TRBJ2-1
clone_size: .
v_call: TRBV7-6
d_call: .

cdr3_aa: CASSQSGQRDEQYF
cdr3_nt: TGTGCCAGCAGCCAATCGGGACAGAGGGACGAGCAGTACTTC
j_call: TRBJ2-7
clone_size: .
v_call: TRBV16
d_call: TRBD1

cdr3_aa: CASSLAGQGSEQYF
cdr3_nt: TGTGCCAGCAGCTTAGCGGGACAGGGTTCCGAGCAGTACTTC
j_call: TRBJ2-7
clone_size: .
v_call: TRBV7-2
d_call: TRBD1

cdr3_aa: CASSLAVGLAFYEQFF
cdr3_nt: TGCGCCAGCAGCTTGGCCGTCGGACTAGCGTTTTATGAGCAGTTCTTC
j_call: TRBJ2-1
clone_size: .
v_call: TRBV5-1
d_call: TRBD2

cdr3_aa: CSVFRQLGTEAFF
cdr3_nt: TGCAGCGTTTTTCGACAGTTGGGCACTGAAGCTTTCTTT
j_call: TRBJ1-1
clone_size: .
v_call: TRBV29-1
d_call: .

cdr3_aa: CATRLAEAPGELFF
cdr3_nt: TGTGCCACCAGATTAGCGGAGGCCCCCGGGGAGCTGTTTTTT
j_call: TRBJ2-2
clone_size: .
v_call: TRBV7-2
d_call: .

cdr3_aa: CASSVVGGSNVLTF
cdr3_nt: TGTGCCAGCAGCGTAGTAGGGGGGTCAAACGTCCTGACTTTC
j_call: TRBJ2-6
clone_size: .
v_call: TRBV9
d_call: .

cdr3_aa: CASSQAGTINTDTQYF
cdr3_nt: TGCGCCAGCAGCCAAGCCGGGACTATAAATACAGATACGCAGTATTTT
j_call: TRBJ2-3
clone_size: .
v_call: TRBV4-3
d_call: TRBD2

cdr3_aa: CASSPDRQSSYEQYF
cdr3_nt: TGTGCCAGCAGCCCGGACAGACAAAGCTCCTACGAGCAGTACTTC
j_call: TRBJ2-7
clone_size: .
v_call: TRBV7-6
d_call: .

cdr3_aa: CASSTGLIMEQFF
cdr3_nt: TGTGCCAGCAGCACGGGACTCATAATGGAGCAGTTCTTC
j_call: TRBJ2-1
clone_size: .
v_call: TRBV11-2
d_call: .

cdr3_aa: CASVANAVTGELFF
cdr3_nt: TGCGCCAGCGTGGCCAACGCGGTTACCGGGGAGCTGTTTTTT
j_call: TRBJ2-2
clone_size: .
v_call: TRBV5-1
d_call: .

cdr3_aa: CASSSRLGETQYF
cdr3_nt: TGTGCCAGTAGTTCCCGACTCGGAGAGACCCAGTACTTC
j_call: TRBJ2-5
clone_size: .
v_call: TRBV19
d_call: .

cdr3_aa: CASSLFRSLAGSNEQFF
cdr3_nt: TGTGCCAGCAGTCTCTTCAGGTCGTTAGCGGGGAGCAATGAGCAGTTCTTC
j_call: TRBJ2-1
clone_size: .
v_call: TRBV28
d_call: TRBD2

cdr3_aa: CASSSTGQLRETQYF
cdr3_nt: TGTGCCAGCAGTTCCACGGGACAATTAAGAGAGACCCAGTACTTC
j_call: TRBJ2-5
clone_size: .
v_call: TRBV28
d_call: .

cdr3_aa: CASSISGISYNEQFF
cdr3_nt: TGTGCCAGTAGTATATCCGGGATCTCCTACAATGAGCAGTTCTTC
j_call: TRBJ2-1
clone_size: few
v_call: TRBV19
d_call: .

cdr3_aa: CASSSRTWAGELFF
cdr3_nt: TGTGCCAGCAGCTCGAGGACCTGGGCCGGGGAGCTGTTTTTT
j_call: TRBJ2-2
clone_size: .
v_call: TRBV7-9
d_call: .

cdr3_aa: CASTSRSSYNEQFF
cdr3_nt: TGTGCCAGCACCTCTAGGAGCTCCTACAATGAGCAGTTCTTC
j_call: TRBJ2-1
clone_size: once
v_call: TRBV7-8
d_call: .

cdr3_aa: CASSLILNEKLFF
cdr3_nt: TGTGCCAGCAGCTTGATTCTTAATGAAAAACTGTTTTTT
j_call: TRBJ1-4
clone_size: once
v_call: TRBV5-8
d_call: .

cdr3_aa: CASSLDRASTDTQYF
cdr3_nt: TGTGCCAGCAGCTTGGACAGGGCCTCAACAGATACGCAGTATTTT
j_call: TRBJ2-3
clone_size: .
v_call: TRBV5-4
d_call: .

cdr3_aa: CASSLDTSYEQYF
cdr3_nt: TGTGCCAGCAGCTTGGACACCTCCTACGAGCAGTACTTC
j_call: TRBJ2-7
clone_size: once
v_call: TRBV5-4
d_call: .

cdr3_aa: CASSLAGNTEAFF
cdr3_nt: TGTGCCAGCAGCTTGGCTGGAAACACTGAAGCTTTCTTT
j_call: TRBJ1-1
clone_size: .
v_call: TRBV13
d_call: .

cdr3_aa: CASSRQQGNGEAFF
cdr3_nt: TGTGCCAGCAGTCGCCAACAGGGCAACGGTGAAGCTTTCTTT
j_call: TRBJ1-1
clone_size: .
v_call: TRBV28
d_call: .